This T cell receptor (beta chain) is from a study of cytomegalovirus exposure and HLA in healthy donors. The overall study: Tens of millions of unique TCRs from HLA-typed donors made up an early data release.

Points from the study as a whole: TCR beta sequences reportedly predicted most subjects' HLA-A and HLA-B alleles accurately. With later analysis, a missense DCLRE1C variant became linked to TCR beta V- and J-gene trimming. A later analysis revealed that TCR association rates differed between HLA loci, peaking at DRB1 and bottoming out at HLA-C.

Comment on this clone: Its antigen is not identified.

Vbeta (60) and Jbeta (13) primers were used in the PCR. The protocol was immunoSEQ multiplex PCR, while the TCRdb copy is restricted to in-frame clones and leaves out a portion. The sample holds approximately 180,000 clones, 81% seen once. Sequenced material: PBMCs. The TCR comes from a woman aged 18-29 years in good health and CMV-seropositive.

Written as DNA, the CDR3 is TGTGCCAGCAGCTTACGGGGGTACGAGCAGTACTTC. Protein product: CASSLRGYEQYF. V gene TRBV5-4 combines with J gene TRBJ2-7; TRBD2 might be the D (6 bases). Germline lookup yields CDR1 SGHNT and CDR2 YYREEE (reference sequence). With 2 bases removed from V and 4 bases from J, the gap between germline ends came to 7 bases. This CDR3 spans 12 amino acids.